This T cell receptor beta chain came from a study of a mutant IDH1 vaccine in newly diagnosed glioma. Study background: Former treatment meant radiotherapy, temozolomide, or both; the majority had gotten both.

Time point here: week 35, safety follow-up. What each vaccine dose contained was 300 ug of mutant IDH1 20-mer peptide, accompanied by topical imiquimod. All eight of the vaccinations patients received fell in weeks 1, 3, 5, 7, 11, 15, 19 and 23. Generated by immunoSEQ multiplex PCR, the TCRdb table keeps only in-frame clones and is missing some. The table includes 25,000 to 40,000 clones, around 84% detected once. This CDR3 contains 14 residues. Germline CDR1 SGHRS, CDR2 YFSETQ. Trimming cost V 0 bases and J 2 bases, with 9 bases left between them. Comment on this clone: What it binds is not known.

The TCR was taken from a young man with glioma. Specimen: PBMCs, collected from a glioma patient whose treatment included an IDH1 peptide vaccine. This sequence joins TRBV5-1 and TRBJ2-7, with D possibly being TRBD1 (6 bases). The CDR3 coding sequence is TGCGCCAGCAGCTTGGCACAGGGTCCCTACGAGCAGTACTTC. It codes for CASSLAQGPYEQYF. Using reference TRBV5-1 and TRBJ2-7 for the parts outside the CDR3, the full variable domain is KAGVTQTPRYLIKTRGQQVTLSCSPISGHRSVSWYQQTPGQGLQFLFEYFSETQRNKGNFPGRFSGRQFSNSRSEMNVSTLELGDSALYLCASSLAQGPYEQYFGPGTRLTVT.